The rows below give T cell receptor beta chains drawn from one sample of a study of blood T cells in healthy people across ages. TCRdb used MiXCR to reprocess the 5' RACE reads, holding one entry per CDR3 protein. Seen here are approximately 1.5 million distinct CDR3 sequences, around 40% observed once, and the top ten hold about 4%. Sample: blood. The source is a woman aged 18-29 years in good health. The CDR3 runs from the conserved cysteine through the conserved F or W. A D gene is named only where the DNA matches it firmly. Clone size appears in some rows only: once, few, many, or a class for an expanded clone.

>TRBV7-2|TRBJ2-1|TRBD2|18|few
TGTGCCAGCAGCTTAGCCCAATTGGGACTAGCGGGGCTCAATGAGCAGTTCTTC
CASSLAQLGLAGLNEQFF
>TRBV28|TRBJ2-2|NA|15|NA
TGTGCCAGCAGTTCCCCCGGGACTGCCACCGGGGAGCTGTTTTTT
CASSSPGTATGELFF
>TRBV20-1|TRBJ2-3|NA|13|NA
TGCAGTGCTAAGGACATAATCACAGATACGCAGTATTTT
CSAKDIITDTQYF
>TRBV7-6|TRBJ1-1|NA|14|NA
TGTGCCAGCAGCAACTTCCCGTCGGTGACTGAAGCTTTCTTT
CASSNFPSVTEAFF
>TRBV4-3|TRBJ1-6|TRBD1|18|NA
TGCGCCAGCAGCCAAGATAGGAGGACAGGGGTTAATAATTCACCCCTCCACTTT
CASSQDRRTGVNNSPLHF
>TRBV20-1|TRBJ2-1|NA|12|NA
TGCAGTGCTCCGGGTTCCTACAATGAGCAGTTCTTC
CSAPGSYNEQFF
>TRBV12-3/TRBV12-4|TRBJ2-3|TRBD2|17|few
TGTGCCAGCAGTTCGACCGGGACTACCACTGGCCCAGATACGCAGTATTTT
CASSSTGTTTGPDTQYF
>TRBV10-3|TRBJ2-3|NA|14|NA
TGTGCCATCAGTGAGTTGAGTTTTACAGATACGCAGTATTTT
CAISELSFTDTQYF
>TRBV5-6|TRBJ1-1|TRBD1|11|NA
TGTGCCAGCAGCAAGGACAGGGAAGCTTTCTTT
CASSKDREAFF
>TRBV4-3|TRBJ2-7|TRBD2|16|few
TGCGCCAGCAGCCACTCCGGGACTAGCGTCTACTACGAGCAGTACTTC
CASSHSGTSVYYEQYF
>TRBV28|TRBJ2-7|NA|14|few
TGTGCCAGCACCCTCGGTGGGGATAGCTACGAGCAGTACTTC
CASTLGGDSYEQYF
>TRBV7-9|TRBJ2-1|NA|13|few
TGTGCCAGCAGCTTAGCCCCCACTATGGGGCAGTTCTTC
CASSLAPTMGQFF
>TRBV29-1|TRBJ1-4|NA|12|NA
TGCAGCGTTGAAGTGGGGGAGGGAAAACTGTTTTTT
CSVEVGEGKLFF
>TRBV7-8|TRBJ2-1|NA|16|few
TGTGCCAGCAGCTTAGTGCTGCGGGGCACCTACAATGAGCAGTTCTTC
CASSLVLRGTYNEQFF
>TRBV20-1|TRBJ2-1|NA|14|NA
TGCAGTGCTAGAGATGGCCTAGCGTGGAATGAGCAGTTCTTC
CSARDGLAWNEQFF
>TRBV29-1|TRBJ2-1|TRBD2|18|NA
TGCAGCGTTGAAGGGGGGGTGGGACTAGCGGGAAAGGACAATGAGCAGTTCTTC
CSVEGGVGLAGKDNEQFF
>TRBV7-9|TRBJ1-1|TRBD1|15|few
TGTGCCAGCAGCCAAACGGACAGGGGGAACACTGAAGCTTTCTTT
CASSQTDRGNTEAFF
>TRBV7-3|TRBJ2-3|TRBD2|16|few
TGTGCCAGCAGCTATAGACTAGCGGGAGAATTAGATACGCAGTATTTT
CASSYRLAGELDTQYF
>TRBV20-1|TRBJ2-1|TRBD2|13|NA
TGCAGTGCCATCTCTAGCGGGAGCAATGAGCAGTTCTTC
CSAISSGSNEQFF
>TRBV7-3|TRBJ1-2|NA|14|NA
TGTGCCAGCAGCTTAAACCCGACGGGCTATGGCTACACCTTC
CASSLNPTGYGYTF
>TRBV4-2|TRBJ1-5|TRBD1|15|few
TGTGCCAGCAGCCAAGTTTGGACAGGGGATCAGCCCCAGCATTTT
CASSQVWTGDQPQHF
>TRBV20-1|TRBJ2-1|TRBD1|15|few
TGCAGTGCTAGAGATACGGGACAGCCCTACAATGAGCAGTTCTTC
CSARDTGQPYNEQFF
>TRBV20-1|TRBJ1-1|NA|10|NA
TGCAGTGCTGGTTACACTGAAGCTTTCTTT
CSAGYTEAFF
>TRBV12-3/TRBV12-4|TRBJ2-5|NA|15|few
TGTGCCAGCAGTTTGACGGGGTCCACGGCCGAGACCCAGTACTTC
CASSLTGSTAETQYF
>TRBV11-2|TRBJ2-7|NA|16|NA
TGTGCCAGCAGCTTGGGGACTGGCGGGGTGATCTACGAGCAGTACTTC
CASSLGTGGVIYEQYF
>TRBV5-1|TRBJ1-1|NA|13|many
TGTGCCAGCAGCCCGGGGGTGAACACTGAAGCTTTCTTT
CASSPGVNTEAFF
>TRBV2|TRBJ1-5|NA|15|few
TGTGCCAGCAGTGATGTACAGTATAGCAATCAGCCCCAGCATTTT
CASSDVQYSNQPQHF
>TRBV14|TRBJ2-4|TRBD1|15|NA
TGTGCCAGCAGCCACCAACTACCGGGACAGGGCATTCAGTACTTC
CASSHQLPGQGIQYF
>TRBV15|TRBJ2-5|NA|14|NA
TGTGCCACCAGCAGAGAGGTTCGGGGCTGGGAGCAGTACTTC
CATSREVRGWEQYF
>TRBV18|TRBJ2-5|TRBD1|15|NA
TGTGCCAGCTCACTCAGCCGGGACAGTCAAGAGACCCAGTACTTC
CASSLSRDSQETQYF
>TRBV28|TRBJ1-2|TRBD1|16|few
TGTGCCAGCAGCACGGCAGGGACAGGGGGCTTAGGGGGCTACACCTTC
CASSTAGTGGLGGYTF
>TRBV7-2|TRBJ2-7|NA|15|many
TGTGCCAGCAGCTTTCTAGCGCCGAGCTCCTACGAGCAGTACTTC
CASSFLAPSSYEQYF
>TRBV12-3/TRBV12-4|TRBJ1-2|NA|13|NA
TGTGCCAGCAGTTTAACTGGCGGACCCGGCTACACCTTC
CASSLTGGPGYTF
>TRBV27|TRBJ2-7|NA|13|once
TGTGCCAGCAATGTAAACAGGCCCGACGAGCAGTACTTC
CASNVNRPDEQYF
>TRBV4-1|TRBJ2-1|NA|12|many
TGCGCCAGCAGCCAAGGCGGTGGTGAGCAGTTCTTC
CASSQGGGEQFF
>TRBV7-2|TRBJ1-1|NA|17|NA
TGTGCCAGCAGCTTTGGGCCTCCAGGCGGCGGGGACACTGAAGCTTTCTTT
CASSFGPPGGGDTEAFF
>TRBV6-5|TRBJ1-1|NA|14|few
TGTGCCAGCAGTTACTCGAGCTGGAACACTGAAGCTTTCTTT
CASSYSSWNTEAFF
>TRBV19|TRBJ2-6|NA|17|few
TGTGCCAGTAGTAGCCCCGGGTGGCGCTCTGGGGCCAACGTCCTGACTTTC
CASSSPGWRSGANVLTF
>TRBV5-5|TRBJ1-5|NA|16|NA
TGTGCCAGCAGCTTGACTGGACATAGTATCAATCAGCCCCAGCATTTT
CASSLTGHSINQPQHF
>TRBV9|TRBJ2-3|NA|17|NA
TGTGCCAGCAGCGTAGATGGGGCGGCGGGGCTGACGGATACGCAGTATTTT
CASSVDGAAGLTDTQYF
>TRBV29-1|TRBJ2-4|TRBD1|13|few
TGCAGCGTTGACAGGACAGGGGCGGACATTCAGTACTTC
CSVDRTGADIQYF
>TRBV27|TRBJ2-1|NA|12|NA
TGTGCCAGCAGACTCTATAGCAATGAGCAGTTCTTC
CASRLYSNEQFF
>TRBV20-1|TRBJ2-1|NA|15|NA
TGCAGTGCTAGAGATCTGGGACGGAGGTACAATGAGCAGTTCTTC
CSARDLGRRYNEQFF
>TRBV4-3|TRBJ2-1|TRBD1|14|few
TGCGCCAGCAGCTACCGGGACAGTAGGAATGAGCAGTTCTTC
CASSYRDSRNEQFF
>TRBV27|TRBJ2-7|TRBD2|13|NA
TGTGCCTGCAGTTTGTCGGGGGGTTACGAGCAGTACTTC
CACSLSGGYEQYF
>TRBV11-2|TRBJ2-1|TRBD2|17|few
TGTGCCAGCAGCTTAATCTATCTAGCGGGGGGTTTCAATGAGCAGTTCTTC
CASSLIYLAGGFNEQFF